This T cell receptor (beta chain) was captured in a study of cytomegalovirus exposure and HLA in healthy donors. Findings and limits, study-wide: Listed as cytomegalovirus-associated were over 150 TCR beta chains. The authors confirmed in vitro that three CMV-associated chains were specific for CMV antigens. V segments that were indistinguishable, TRBV6-2 and TRBV6-3 among them, were omitted from analysis. After further analysis at a later stage, 17,000 or so TCR beta sequences were associated with HLA alleles at 0.05 false discovery rate.

With 60 Vbeta and 13 Jbeta primers, the PCR was carried out. Sequenced by immunoSEQ multiplex PCR; TCRdb stores in-frame clones only, minus some. Recorded here are 100,000 to 150,000 clones; the top ten clones represent about 1.6%. The CDR3 runs to 17 residues. J was trimmed by 2 bases and V by 1 base; bases with no gene match: 9. Germline V CDR1 and CDR2: SGHTA, FQGNSA. Worth noting for this clone: As yet, its antigen is unknown.

The material sequenced was PBMCs. This receptor was obtained from a middle-aged woman in good health and CMV-seronegative. This chain joins TRBV7-2 and TRBJ2-5, with 8 bases matching TRBD2. The CDR3 region is CASSLVQWTSFQETQYF. The CDR3 region has the DNA TGTGCCAGCAGCTTAGTTCAGTGGACTAGCTTTCAAGAGACCCAGTACTTC. Using reference TRBV7-2 and TRBJ2-5 for the parts outside the CDR3, the full variable domain is GAGVSQSPSNKVTEKGKDVELRCDPISGHTALYWYRQSLGQGLEFLIYFQGNSAPDKSGLPSDRFSAERTGGSVSTLTIQRTQQEDSAVYLCASSLVQWTSFQETQYFGPGTRLLVL.